This TCR beta chain is drawn from a study of B cell selection in AIRE deficiency. Findings of the study overall: Patient Tconv and Treg cells showed healthy-like TCRBV usage, CDR3 length, diversity. About 30.6% of healthy-donor shared Treg TCRbeta sequences appeared in patient Tconv cells.

Germline V gene lookup returns CDR1 SEHNR and CDR2 FQNEAQ (reference sequence). CDR3 length: 18 residues. J was trimmed by 1 base and V by 6 bases; bases with no gene match: 12. The sample holds one count of this clone. The antigen remains undetermined. In the authors' workflow: Patients' Tregs yielded around 60,000 distinct TCRbeta sequences; donors' some 1x10^5. Repertoires were generated with immunoSEQ multiplex PCR, while TCRdb's copy carries only in-frame clones and drops some. V, J and clone size derive from that table, while D and trimming were established from the DNA sequence. The sample yields approximately 24,000 clones, over 80% seen once. The regulatory T cell sort gate was CD4+CD25hiCD127low/negative. Controls came from healthy donors unrelated to patients.

The TCR originated in a human donor in good health. The sequencing input was CD4+CD25+ Tregs sorted from PBMCs. The chain recombines TRBV7-9 with TRBJ2-3, with 11 bases matching TRBD1. CDR3 nucleotide sequence: TGTGCCAGCAGACCGGGACAGGGGGTTTCTTGGGGCACAGATACGCAGTATTTT. Its translation: CASRPGQGVSWGTDTQYF.